The sequence of this TCR beta chain was determined in a study of response to subunit inactivated influenza vaccine. Notes on the study in general: Authors suggested each seasonal flu vaccination may recruit only limited numbers of new T cells.

TCRdb reanalysed the RT-PCR reads using MiXCR and keeps one entry per CDR3 protein. The sample lists roughly 570,000 distinct CDR3 sequences; 13% to 15% were seen once. This clonotype was picked up many times. Its antigen remains unidentified. The TCR comes from a man aged 45-65 years who received an inactivated influenza vaccine. This specimen consisted of PBMCs from blood, obtained roughly 12 days after vaccination.

This chain's CDR3 is CASSLAPYQPQHF. CDR3 sequence (DNA): TGTGCCAGCAGCTTAGCTCCTTATCAGCCCCAGCATTTT. The rearrangement links TRBV11-2 to TRBJ1-5; D uncertain. Germline CDR1 and CDR2: SGHAT and FQNNGV. The germline V and J ends were trimmed by 1 base and 5 bases, with 6 bases remaining between them. CDR3 length: 13 residues.